These 11 T cell receptor beta chains were sequenced from one sample in a study of siplizumab effects on memory and regulatory T cells (dated by TCRdb to the late 2010s). To prepare the library, the immunoSEQ multiplex PCR assay was applied. Entries here come from immuneACCESS through TCRdb and include only in-frame sequences with V and J called. Some clones fail to appear in such tables; in the studies checked, an unresolved V gene covers under half of the shortfall, and the cause of the remainder is unknown. The sample has 75,000 to 100,000 clones on record, approximately 95% of them singletons. The ten largest account for approximately 0.31% of the sample. The sequencing input was non-Treg CD4+ T cells sorted from blood. According to the study, the label for this sample's cell subset or site signals: FACS-sorted unstimulated CD4+ non-regulatory T cells. Every receptor here comes from a human donor in good health.

V gene TRBV7-9 combines with J gene TRBJ2-1; 8 bases align to TRBD1. Germline assignment: CDR1 SEHNR and CDR2 FQNEAQ (reference sequence). J lost 6 bases, V lost 5 bases, and 3 bases had no gene match. This CDR3 is built from 13 residues. The CDR3 bases are TGTGCCAGCAGCCCAGGGACAGGCAATGAGCAGTTCTTC. It translates to CASSPGTGNEQFF.

The CDR3 nucleotides are TGTGCCAGCAGCGACAGGAGGGGAGTATCCACCGGGGAGCTGTTTTTT. Its protein product is CASSDRRGVSTGELFF. J is TRBJ2-2 and V is TRBV7-9, with D perhaps assigned TRBD1 or TRBD2 (6 bases each). The CDR3 has 16 residues. CDR1 and CDR2 (germline): SEHNR, FQNEAQ (reference sequence). The ends were cut back, 5 bases at V and 4 bases at J, with 17 bases in the middle.

This chain links TRBV5-1 with TRBJ2-1; 9 bases line up with TRBD2. The CDR3 runs 16 residues. Losses at the gene ends were 5 bases for V and 4 bases for J; bases not matched to a gene: 10. Germline V CDR1 and CDR2: SGHRS, YFSETQ. CDR3 loop: CASSSNLAGVYNEQFF. The CDR3 nucleotides read TGCGCCAGCAGTTCGAACTTAGCGGGAGTTTACAATGAGCAGTTCTTC.

The chain carries TRBV6-6 and TRBJ1-3; the D is unclear. CDR1 and CDR2 (germline): MNHNY, SVGAGI (reference sequence). Trimming took off 8 bases at V and 0 bases at J, with 11 bases between the two ends. The CDR3 has 14 amino acids. The CDR3 coding sequence is TGTGCCAGCTTAGGCGGGAACTCTGGAAACACCATATATTTT. Amino acid sequence: CASLGGNSGNTIYF.

The chain combines TRBV13 with TRBJ2-7; the match to TRBD2 covers 13 bases. Germline loops: CDR1 PRHDT, CDR2 FYEKMQ (reference sequence). The V and J ends lost 5 bases and 3 bases, in that order; junction bases with no gene match: 10. CDR3 size: 17 residues. CDR3 coding DNA: TGTGCCAGCAGCCGTTCGGGACTAGCGGGGCCCCACTACGAGCAGTACTTC. It translates to CASSRSGLAGPHYEQYF.

The V gene is TRBV19, the J gene TRBJ2-3, with 8 bases fitting TRBD2. Trimming cost V 6 bases and J 2 bases; bases outside gene matches: 7. Per the germline V gene, CDR1 is LNHDA and CDR2 is SQIVND (reference sequence). CDR3 length equals 15 residues. The CDR3 here is CASREAGAITDTQYF. In DNA, the CDR3 is TGTGCCAGTAGAGAAGCGGGGGCCATCACAGATACGCAGTATTTT.

The chain links TRBV6-6 to TRBJ2-5, with D perhaps being TRBD1 or TRBD2 (6 bases each). The CDR3 is 12 amino acids. CDR1 and CDR2 from the germline V gene are MNHNY and SVGAGI (reference sequence). V was pared by 4 bases and J by 7 bases, with 10 bases between. The CDR3 DNA is TGTGCCAGCAGTTCGGGGGCGGGGACCCAGTACTTC. Translating gives CASSSGAGTQYF.

V is TRBV10-3 and J is TRBJ1-4; 7 bases are a match to TRBD1. The CDR3 loop spans 14 amino acids. Germline V gives CDR1 ENHRY, CDR2 SYGVKD. Losses at the gene ends were 4 bases for V and 8 bases for J; bases not matched to a gene: 7. CDR3 coding DNA: TGTGCCATCAGTGGGACAGGAAATTACGAAAAACTGTTTTTT. The encoded protein is CAISGTGNYEKLFF.

The rearrangement links TRBV5-1 to TRBJ2-6; the D gene is possibly TRBD2 (6 bases). Germline-derived CDR1 and CDR2 are SGHRS and YFSETQ. This CDR3 is built from 21 residues. V shed 0 bases and J shed 0 bases, with 22 bases lying between them. CDR3 nucleotides: TGCGCCAGCAGCTTGGCCCGTTTTGGGCAGGACTACGGCTCTGGGGCCAACGTCCTGACTTTC. Residues: CASSLARFGQDYGSGANVLTF.

This CDR3 reads CATSRGTGKDLEAFF. The CDR3 coding sequence is TGTGCCACCAGCAGGGGGACAGGAAAGGACCTTGAAGCTTTCTTT. The V gene is TRBV15, the J gene TRBJ1-1, with 8 bases aligning to TRBD1. V was clipped by 3 bases and J by 7 bases; unmatched bases: 10. CDR3 length equals 15 residues. Germline V gene data show CDR1 as LNHNV and CDR2 as YYDKDF (reference sequence).

This sequence joins TRBV10-3 and TRBJ2-7; no definite D call. Germline-derived CDR1 and CDR2 are ENHRY and SYGVKD. The CDR3 length is 11 residues. The V gene lost 8 bases and the J gene lost 3 bases, with 8 bases spanning the gap. The CDR3 bases are TGTGCCATCGGGCAGATCTACGAGCAGTACTTC. Translating gives CAIGQIYEQYF.